The 18 T cell receptor beta chains given below trace back to one sample, sequenced in a study of monozygotic twins with inflammatory bowel disease. TCRdb reprocessed the 5' RACE reads; each CDR3 protein has one entry and no DNA is given. The ten most abundant clones cover roughly 2.5% of a sample with under 150,000 distinct CDR3 sequences. Sequencing input: blood. Every receptor here comes from a human donor with ulcerative colitis or Crohn's disease, or a healthy co-twin of an affected twin (not recorded which).

V is TRBV5-1 and J is TRBJ2-3; TCRdb selects TRBD1, and the lack of DNA leaves this call unchecked. Germline CDR1 and CDR2: SGHRS and YFSETQ. The CDR3 runs 15 residues. The CDR3 here is CASSHGDSGGDTQYF. Using reference TRBV5-1 and TRBJ2-3 for the parts outside the CDR3, the full variable domain is KAGVTQTPRYLIKTRGQQVTLSCSPISGHRSVSWYQQTPGQGLQFLFEYFSETQRNKGNFPGRFSGRQFSNSRSEMNVSTLELGDSALYLCASSHGDSGGDTQYFGPGTRLTVL.

CDR3 sequence: CAWRKGQGWNTEAFF. This sequence joins TRBV30 and TRBJ1-1; TCRdb's assignment of TRBD1 cannot be checked, as there is no DNA. Germline V CDR1 and CDR2: GTSNPN, SVGIG (reference sequence). The CDR3 is 15 residues long.

V and J are TRBV5-1 and TRBJ2-3; TCRdb reports TRBD2, a call that lacks DNA to check it against. CDR3 length: 17 residues. Germline loops: CDR1 SGHRS, CDR2 YFSETQ. CDR3: CASSPRASGGSTDTQYF.

V is TRBV6-5 and J is TRBJ2-2; TCRdb returns TRBD1, unconfirmable since there is no DNA. The CDR3 is 15 residues long. In germline, CDR1 is MNHEY, CDR2 SVGAGI. CDR3 amino acids: CASSYTGGDTGELFF.

The chain has TRBV7-2 and TRBJ2-5. CDR3 length: 14 residues. Germline assignment: CDR1 SGHTA and CDR2 FQGNSA. The CDR3 protein is CASSLQALQETQYF.

The V call is TRBV5-1, the J call TRBJ2-5; as DNA is missing, the TRBD2 call by TCRdb cannot be tested. Per germline, CDR1 SGHRS and CDR2 YFSETQ. The CDR3 contains 16 residues. The CDR3 sequence is CASSLAGLAGQETQYF.

The chain joins TRBV7-9 to TRBJ1-1; TCRdb's assignment of TRBD1 cannot be checked, as there is no DNA. Germline V CDR1 and CDR2: SEHNR, FQNEAQ (reference sequence). The CDR3 is 14 amino acids. CDR3 sequence: CASSSHRGLNEAFF.

V is TRBV20-1 and J is TRBJ2-3; lacking DNA, the TRBD2 call made by TCRdb goes unchecked. The length of the CDR3 is 14 residues. CDR1 and CDR2 from the germline V gene are DFQATT and SNEGSKA (reference sequence). The CDR3 loop is CSASLTSGSDTQYF.

This rearrangement joins TRBV5-1 to TRBJ1-5; TCRdb's assignment of TRBD1 cannot be checked, as there is no DNA. Germline lookup yields CDR1 SGHRS and CDR2 YFSETQ. This CDR3 is built from 15 residues. CDR3 residues: CASSKGTGHDQPQHF.

The CDR3: CASSADDDTQYF. The chain uses TRBV19 and TRBJ2-3. The CDR3 runs 12 residues. Germline-derived CDR1 and CDR2 are LNHDA and SQIVND (reference sequence).

The chain has TRBV9 and TRBJ1-4. Germline assignment: CDR1 SGDLS and CDR2 YYNGEE. The CDR3 is made up of 17 amino acids. The CDR3 here is CASSVAGLRATNEKLFF.

This sequence joins TRBV4-3 and TRBJ2-3; without DNA, the TCRdb call of TRBD1 cannot be checked. The V gene's germline CDR1 is LGHNA and CDR2 YSLEER. The CDR3 extends over 14 amino acids. This CDR3 reads CASSHGTGPDTQYF.

The V gene is TRBV18, the J gene TRBJ1-6. CDR1 and CDR2 (germline): KGHSH, LQKENI. The CDR3 is 14 amino acids. CDR3 loop: CASSPSGLDSPLHF. Full variable domain (missing parts from reference TRBV18 and TRBJ1-6): NAGVMQNPRHLVRRRGQEARLRCSPMKGHSHVYWYRQLPEEGLKFMVYLQKENIIDESGMPKERFSAEFPKEGPSILRIQQVVRGDSAAYFCASSPSGLDSPLHFGNGTRLTVT.

The chain employs TRBV28 and TRBJ2-5; TCRdb proposes TRBD1, but this gene call is untestable without DNA. This CDR3 comprises 14 residues. The germline V gene has CDR1 MDHEN and CDR2 SYDVKM. The CDR3 here is CASSSQGARLAQYF.

The chain combines TRBV20-1 with TRBJ2-7; TCRdb selects TRBD2, and the lack of DNA leaves this call unchecked. Germline V gene sequence: CDR1 DFQATT, CDR2 SNEGSKA (reference sequence). This CDR3 region has 13 residues. CDR3 region: CSATLAGVGEQYF.

The chain couples TRBV6-2 or TRBV6-3 to TRBJ2-1; TCRdb selects TRBD2, and the lack of DNA leaves this call unchecked. The CDR3 is 16 residues long. The germline V gene encodes CDR1 MNHEY and CDR2 SVGEGT. The CDR3 loop reads CASSYRTSGVYNEQFF.

CDR3 protein: CSVLTTGGRHTGELFF. This chain connects TRBV29-1 to TRBJ2-2; TCRdb names TRBD1, which stays unverified in the absence of DNA. There are 16 residues in the CDR3. The germline gives CDR1 SQVTM, CDR2 ANQGSEA.

The rearrangement joins TRBV7-2 to TRBJ1-6; TCRdb selects TRBD1, and the lack of DNA leaves this call unchecked. Germline-derived CDR1 and CDR2 are SGHTA and FQGNSA. CDR3 length: 17 residues. CDR3 loop: CASSLAGSGLNNSPLHF.